The T cell receptor beta chain described here comes from a study of CD8+CD57+ T cells in acquired aplastic anemia. Before being chosen for sequencing, patients had shown CD8+CD57+ cell expansion by flow cytometry. Template material for TCR beta VDJ and CDR3 profiling consisted of genomic DNA. TCRdb passed the reads through MiXCR, listing each CDR3 protein once. The repertoire has approximately 130,000 distinct CDR3 sequences, 30% to 45% of them found once; the top ten carry approximately 2.6%. In its sample, this clonotype was seen once. Germline V lookup: CDR1 MNHEY, CDR2 SMNVEV (reference sequence). Trimming shortened V by 5 bases and J by 4 bases, and 14 bases separated the two germline ends. There are 14 residues in the CDR3.

V usage is TRBV27 and J usage is TRBJ1-2; D might be TRBD1 (5 bases). The sample comprised sorted CD4+, CD8+, or CD8+CD57+ T cells (not recorded which) from PBMCs. The source is a human donor with aplastic anemia. DNA of the CDR3: TGTGCCAGCAGTGTCGGGACTCCTGGCTATGGCTACACCTTC. This sequence encodes CASSVGTPGYGYTF.